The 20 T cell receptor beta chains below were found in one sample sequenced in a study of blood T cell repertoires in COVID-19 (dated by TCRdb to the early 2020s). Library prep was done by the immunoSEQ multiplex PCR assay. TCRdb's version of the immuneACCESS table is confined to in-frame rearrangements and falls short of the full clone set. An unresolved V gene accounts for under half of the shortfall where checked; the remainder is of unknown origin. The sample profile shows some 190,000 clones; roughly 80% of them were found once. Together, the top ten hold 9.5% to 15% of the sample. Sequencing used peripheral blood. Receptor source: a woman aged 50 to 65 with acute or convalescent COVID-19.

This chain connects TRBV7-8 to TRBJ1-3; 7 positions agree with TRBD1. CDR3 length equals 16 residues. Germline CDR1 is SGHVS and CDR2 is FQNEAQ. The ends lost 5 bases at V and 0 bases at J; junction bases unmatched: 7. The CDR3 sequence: CASSPDRAFSGNTIYF. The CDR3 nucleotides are TGTGCCAGCAGCCCCGACAGGGCTTTCTCTGGAAACACCATATATTTT.

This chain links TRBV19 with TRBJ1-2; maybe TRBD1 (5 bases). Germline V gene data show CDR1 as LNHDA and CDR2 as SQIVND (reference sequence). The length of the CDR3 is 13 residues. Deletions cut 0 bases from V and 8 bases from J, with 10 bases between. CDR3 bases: TGTGCCAGTAGTATAGAGAAGGGGCACGGCTACACCTTC. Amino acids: CASSIEKGHGYTF.

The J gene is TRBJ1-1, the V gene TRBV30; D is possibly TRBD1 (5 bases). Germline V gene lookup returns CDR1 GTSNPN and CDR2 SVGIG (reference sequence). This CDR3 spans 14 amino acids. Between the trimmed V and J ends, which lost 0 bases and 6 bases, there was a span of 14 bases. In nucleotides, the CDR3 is TGTGCCTGGAGTGTACCGGGGGGGATCCCTGAAGCTTTCTTT. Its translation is CAWSVPGGIPEAFF.

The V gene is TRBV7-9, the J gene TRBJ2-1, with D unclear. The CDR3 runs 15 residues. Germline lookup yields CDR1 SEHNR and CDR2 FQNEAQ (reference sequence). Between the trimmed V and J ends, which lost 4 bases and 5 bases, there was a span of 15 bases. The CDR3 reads CASSSTTQLNNEQFF. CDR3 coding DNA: TGTGCCAGCAGCTCCACTACCCAACTTAACAATGAGCAGTTCTTC.

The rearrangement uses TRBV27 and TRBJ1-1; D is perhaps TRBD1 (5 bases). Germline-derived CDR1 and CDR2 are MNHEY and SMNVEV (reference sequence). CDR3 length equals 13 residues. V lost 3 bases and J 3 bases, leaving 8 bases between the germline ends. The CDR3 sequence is CASSLSRDTEAFF. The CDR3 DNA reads TGTGCCAGCAGTTTGTCCAGGGACACTGAAGCTTTCTTT.

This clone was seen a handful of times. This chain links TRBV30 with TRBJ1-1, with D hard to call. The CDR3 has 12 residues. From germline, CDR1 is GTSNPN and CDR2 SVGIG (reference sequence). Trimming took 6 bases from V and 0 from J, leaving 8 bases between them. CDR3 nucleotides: TGTGCCTGCAATCCCATGAACACTGAAGCTTTCTTT. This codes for CACNPMNTEAFF.

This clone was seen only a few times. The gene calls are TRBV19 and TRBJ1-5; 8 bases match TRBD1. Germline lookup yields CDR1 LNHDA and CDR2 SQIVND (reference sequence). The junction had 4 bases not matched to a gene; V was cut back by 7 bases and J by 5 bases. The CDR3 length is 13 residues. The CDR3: CASNDRGDQPQHF. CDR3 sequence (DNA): TGTGCCAGTAACGACAGGGGAGATCAGCCCCAGCATTTT.

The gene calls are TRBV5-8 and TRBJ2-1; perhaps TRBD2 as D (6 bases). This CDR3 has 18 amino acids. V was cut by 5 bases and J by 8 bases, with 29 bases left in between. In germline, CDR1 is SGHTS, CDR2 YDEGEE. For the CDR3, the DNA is TGTGCCAGCAGTTTTTTTGGCGGGGCGGCTACAACTTATCATGAGCAGTTCTTC. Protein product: CASSFFGGAATTYHEQFF.

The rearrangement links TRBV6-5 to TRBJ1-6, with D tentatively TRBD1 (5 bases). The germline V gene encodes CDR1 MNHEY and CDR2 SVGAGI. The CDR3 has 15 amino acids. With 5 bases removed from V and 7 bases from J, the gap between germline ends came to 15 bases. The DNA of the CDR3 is TGTGCCAGCAGTCCCCCCCGGGACTGGAATTCACCCCTCCACTTT. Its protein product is CASSPPRDWNSPLHF.

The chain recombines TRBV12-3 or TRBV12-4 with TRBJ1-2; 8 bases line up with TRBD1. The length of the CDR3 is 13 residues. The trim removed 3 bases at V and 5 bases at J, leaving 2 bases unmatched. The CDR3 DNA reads TGTGCCAGCAGTTTTCACAGGGGGTATGGCTACACCTTC. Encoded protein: CASSFHRGYGYTF.

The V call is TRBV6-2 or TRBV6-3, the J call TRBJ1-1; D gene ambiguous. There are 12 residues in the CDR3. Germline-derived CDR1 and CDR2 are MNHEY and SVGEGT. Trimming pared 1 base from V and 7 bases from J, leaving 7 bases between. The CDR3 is CASSYLGVEAFF. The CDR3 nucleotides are TGTGCCAGCAGTTACTTAGGAGTTGAAGCTTTCTTT.

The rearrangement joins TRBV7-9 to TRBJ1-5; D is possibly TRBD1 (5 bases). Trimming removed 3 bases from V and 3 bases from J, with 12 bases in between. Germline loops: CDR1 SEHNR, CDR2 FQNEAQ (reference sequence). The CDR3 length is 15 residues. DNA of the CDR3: TGTGCCAGCAGCTTGCAGGGTCAAGACAATCAGCCCCAGCATTTT. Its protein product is CASSLQGQDNQPQHF.

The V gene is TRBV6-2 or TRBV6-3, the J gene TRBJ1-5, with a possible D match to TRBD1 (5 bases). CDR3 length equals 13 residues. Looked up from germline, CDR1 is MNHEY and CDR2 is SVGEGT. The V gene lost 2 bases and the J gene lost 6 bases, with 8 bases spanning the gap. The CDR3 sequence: CASSYGGAQPQHF. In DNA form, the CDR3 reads TGTGCCAGCAGTTACGGTGGGGCTCAGCCCCAGCATTTT.

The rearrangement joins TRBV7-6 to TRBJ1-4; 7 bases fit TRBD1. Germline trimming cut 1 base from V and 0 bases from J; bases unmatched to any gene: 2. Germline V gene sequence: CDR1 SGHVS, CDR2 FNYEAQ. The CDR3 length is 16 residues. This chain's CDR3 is CASSLVQGATNEKLFF. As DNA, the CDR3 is TGTGCCAGCAGCTTAGTGCAGGGGGCAACTAATGAAAAACTGTTTTTT. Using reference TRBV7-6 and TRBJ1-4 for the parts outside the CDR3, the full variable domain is GAGVSQSPRYKVTKRGQDVALRCDPISGHVSLYWYRQALGQGPEFLTYFNYEAQQDKSGLPNDRFSAERPEGSISTLTIQRTEQRDSAMYRCASSLVQGATNEKLFFGSGTQLSVL.

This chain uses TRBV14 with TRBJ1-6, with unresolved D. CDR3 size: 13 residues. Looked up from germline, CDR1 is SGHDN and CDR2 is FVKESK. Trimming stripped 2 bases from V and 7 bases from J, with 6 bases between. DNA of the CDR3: TGTGCCAGCAGCCAACTATCGAATTCACCCCTCCACTTT. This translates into CASSQLSNSPLHF.

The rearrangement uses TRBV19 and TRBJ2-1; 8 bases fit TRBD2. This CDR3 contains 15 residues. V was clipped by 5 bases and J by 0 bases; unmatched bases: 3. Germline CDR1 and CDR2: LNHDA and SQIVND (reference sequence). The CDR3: CASSRGGFSYNEQFF. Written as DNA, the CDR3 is TGTGCCAGTAGTCGCGGGGGGTTCTCCTACAATGAGCAGTTCTTC.

In DNA form, the CDR3 reads TGTGCCAGCAGCGTAGGAGGGGGAGCAGGAGAAGGAAACACCATATATTTT. This encodes CASSVGGGAGEGNTIYF. The chain combines TRBV9 with TRBJ1-3; maybe TRBD1 (6 bases). This CDR3 contains 17 residues. The ends were cut back, 0 bases at V and 4 bases at J, with 17 bases in the middle. Germline loops: CDR1 SGDLS, CDR2 YYNGEE.

CDR3 sequence reads: CASSFRGASVATNEKLFF. DNA of the CDR3: TGCGCCAGCAGCTTCCGGGGGGCCTCAGTTGCAACTAATGAAAAACTGTTTTTT. V is TRBV5-1 and J is TRBJ1-4, with D maybe TRBD1 (6 bases). Trimming pared 2 bases from V and 0 bases from J, leaving 17 bases between. In germline, CDR1 is SGHRS, CDR2 YFSETQ. The CDR3 covers 18 residues.

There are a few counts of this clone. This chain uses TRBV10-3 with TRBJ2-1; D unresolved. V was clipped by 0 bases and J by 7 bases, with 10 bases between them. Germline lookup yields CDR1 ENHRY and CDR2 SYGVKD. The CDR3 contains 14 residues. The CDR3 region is CAISESLSGNEQFF. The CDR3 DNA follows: TGTGCCATCAGTGAGTCCCTGTCCGGGAATGAGCAGTTCTTC.

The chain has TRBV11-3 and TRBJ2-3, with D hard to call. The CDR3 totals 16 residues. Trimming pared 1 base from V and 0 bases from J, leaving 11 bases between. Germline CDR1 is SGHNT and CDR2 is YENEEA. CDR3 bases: TGTGCCAGCAGCTTAGGCTCGCGAGCTAGCACAGATACGCAGTATTTT. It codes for CASSLGSRASTDTQYF.